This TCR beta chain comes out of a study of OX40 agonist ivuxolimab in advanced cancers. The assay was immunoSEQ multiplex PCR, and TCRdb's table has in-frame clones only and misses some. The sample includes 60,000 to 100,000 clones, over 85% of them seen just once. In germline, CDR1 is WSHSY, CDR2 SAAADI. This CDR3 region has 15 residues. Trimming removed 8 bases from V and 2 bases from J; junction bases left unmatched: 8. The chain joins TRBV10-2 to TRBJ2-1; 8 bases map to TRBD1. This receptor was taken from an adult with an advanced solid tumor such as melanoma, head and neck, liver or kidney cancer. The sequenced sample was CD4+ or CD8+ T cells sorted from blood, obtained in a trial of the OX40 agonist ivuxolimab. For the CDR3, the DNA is TGCGCCAGCGTGGACAGGGAATCAACCTACAATGAGCAGTTCTTC. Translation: CASVDRESTYNEQFF.